This passage covers 18 T cell receptor beta chains from one sample sequenced in a study of tumor and adjacent non-tumor tissue in lung cancer. The library came from three nested PCR rounds adapted from ARM-PCR protocols. One entry per CDR3 protein results from TCRdb running MiXCR on the multiplex PCR reads. The sample yields around 71,000 distinct CDR3 sequences, roughly 72% seen once. No cell sorting was done before RNA was extracted from the tissue. The specimen sequenced was lung tumor tissue. Receptors originate from a woman in her forties with non-small cell lung cancer.

This clonotype is deemed medium-sized. The chain links TRBV6-5 to TRBJ2-1; 8 nucleotides match TRBD1. The ends lost 0 bases at V and 4 bases at J; junction bases unmatched: 2. The V gene's germline CDR1 is MNHEY and CDR2 SVGAGI. The CDR3 covers 15 residues. DNA of the CDR3: TGTGCCAGCAGTTACTCAGGACAGGGATACAATGAGCAGTTCTTC. Translation gives CASSYSGQGYNEQFF.

Worth noting for this clonotype: This may be a read error, as it is one base from a much larger clone. The chain employs TRBV20-1 and TRBJ1-5; no firm D call. Per the germline V gene, CDR1 is DFQATT and CDR2 is SNEGSKA (reference sequence). The CDR3 runs to 16 residues. The CDR3 loop reads CNARELGYPRDPVQHF. The DNA for the CDR3 is TGCAATGCTAGAGAACTAGGGTACCCGAGAGACCCGGTCCAGCATTTT.

As for this clonotype: A read error is likely, as this CDR3 ends without the conserved phenylalanine or tryptophan. The chain uses TRBV29-1 and TRBJ2-3; D unclear. The V gene's germline CDR1 is SQVTM and CDR2 ANQGSEA. This CDR3 comprises 13 residues. CDR3 DNA: TGCGGCGTTGAAGTCCCCCCCGCAGATACGCAGTATTAT. Residues: CGVEVPPADTQYY.

With respect to this clonotype: A read error may explain this, as a much larger clone is one base away. V and J are TRBV20-1 and TRBJ2-3; D gene unclear. V was clipped by 8 bases and J by 5 bases, with 14 bases between them. The germline V gene encodes CDR1 DFQATT and CDR2 SNEGSKA (reference sequence). The CDR3 covers 12 residues. The CDR3 bases are TGCAGTAGGAAGGGAACTGGAGATACGCAGTATTTT. Its translation: CSRKGTGDTQYF.

This clonotype has a handful of counts. Being one base from a much bigger clone, this may be a read error. The chain employs TRBV5-1 and TRBJ2-5; maybe TRBD1 (5 bases). This CDR3 spans 18 amino acids. Germline V gene lookup returns CDR1 SGHRS and CDR2 YFSETQ. The CDR3 is CANSLGLRTRHNMETQYF. The CDR3 bases are TGCGCCAACAGCTTGGGCCTAAGGACAAGACATAATATGGAGACCCAGTACTTC. Together with reference TRBV5-1 and TRBJ2-5, the CDR3 gives the full variable domain: KAGVTQTPRYLIKTRGQQVTLSCSPISGHRSVSWYQQTPGQGLQFLFEYFSETQRNKGNFPGRFSGRQFSNSRSEMNVSTLELGDSALYLCANSLGLRTRHNMETQYFGPGTRLLVL.

Regarding this clonotype: A much more abundant neighbour one base away suggests this may be a read error. V is TRBV6-5 and J is TRBJ2-7; the D gene could be TRBD1 or TRBD2 (5 bases each). The J call is doubtful: the DNA matches TRBJ2-5 better. CDR1 is MNHEY and CDR2 is SVGAGI in the germline V gene. The CDR3 covers 14 residues. The CDR3 sequence: CARSAQGEEETQYF. For the CDR3, the DNA is TGTGCCAGAAGTGCCCAGGGAGAGGAAGAGACCCAGTACTTC.

The V and J genes are TRBV5-1 and TRBJ2-3; D not resolved. The germline gives CDR1 SGHRS, CDR2 YFSETQ. This CDR3 has 15 amino acids. Trimming removed 0 bases at V and 4 bases at J, with 12 bases between. This CDR3 reads CASSLETPVADTQYF. The DNA for the CDR3 is TGCGCCAGCAGCTTGGAGACCCCGGTGGCAGATACGCAGTATTTT.

Comments on this clonotype: Compared with germline, one end of the junction differs, possibly owing to a read error. The genes are TRBV4-1 and TRBJ1-1; D perhaps matches TRBD1 (5 bases). Germline CDR1 and CDR2: MGHRA and YSYEKL. This CDR3 spans 15 amino acids. CDR3 sequence: CANNPSVRGVTEVFF. DNA of the CDR3: TGCGCCAACAACCCGTCGGTTAGGGGAGTTACTGAAGTTTTCTTT.

This chain connects TRBV5-1 to TRBJ2-2, with D perhaps being TRBD1 or TRBD2 (5 bases each). Germline CDR1 SGHRS, CDR2 YFSETQ. CDR3 length: 15 residues. The ends were cut back, 8 bases at V and 7 bases at J, with 21 bases in the middle. The CDR3 nucleotides are TGCGCCAGTAGTCTGGGGGACCTAACGGGCGGGGAGCTGTTTTTT. Protein product: CASSLGDLTGGELFF.

In the case of this clonotype: The CDR3 does not end in the conserved phenylalanine or tryptophan, so this is likely a read error. The chain uses TRBV11-3 and TRBJ1-5, with D perhaps TRBD1 (6 bases). Germline V gives CDR1 SGHNT, CDR2 YENEEA. The CDR3 length is 14 residues. CDR3 coding DNA: TGTCCCAACAGCTTTACACAGGGTGGTCAGGCCCAGCATTAT. Encoded protein: CPNSFTQGGQAQHY.

The rearrangement uses TRBV7-3 and TRBJ2-1; no definite D call. V was shortened by 2 bases and J by 9 bases, with 14 bases between the two germline ends. This CDR3 is built from 14 residues. Germline V lookup: CDR1 SGHTA, CDR2 FQGTGA. The CDR3, as DNA: TGTGCCAGCAGCTTAGGTGGGGTTTCGGTTGAGCAGTTCTTC. Translated, it gives CASSLGGVSVEQFF.

Details on this clonotype: One base away lies a much larger clone, so this may be a sequencing read error. The CDR3 DNA is TGTGCCAGCAGTTACTATGGCAGGGCTATGGGAGCTTTCTTT. Amino acids: CASSYYGRAMGAFF. The chain employs TRBV6-5 and TRBJ1-1; the D gene is possibly TRBD1 (5 bases). CDR1 and CDR2 from the germline V gene are MNHEY and SVGAGI. The CDR3 extends over 14 amino acids. V lost 1 base, J lost 10 bases, and 16 bases lay in between.

J is TRBJ2-5 and V is TRBV2; a weak D match, TRBD2 (6 bases). CDR1 is SNHLY, CDR2 FYNNEI, per germline. Trimming removed 8 bases from V and 5 bases from J, with 12 bases in between. CDR3 length: 12 residues. The CDR3 bases are TGTGCCAGCGGGACTCTTGGGGAGACCCAGTACTTC. This codes for CASGTLGETQYF.

Note on this clonotype: A read error may account for a junction end that differs from germline. The chain has TRBV11-2 and TRBJ2-5; TRBD2 agrees at 8 bases. Germline CDR1 is SGHAT and CDR2 is FQNNGV. The CDR3 is made up of 17 amino acids. The CDR3 bases are TGTGCCAGCAACTTAAGTAATAGCGGGATCCTACAAGAGACCCAGTACTTC. Translating it yields CASNLSNSGILQETQYF.

This clonotype was observed once. An end of the junction does not agree with germline; a read error may underlie this. The chain has TRBV12-3 or TRBV12-4 and TRBJ1-5; D unclear. This CDR3 is built from 14 residues. The CDR3 region is CTSSFPGLNQTQHF. The CDR3 DNA sequence: TGTACCAGCAGTTTCCCAGGCCTCAATCAGACCCAGCATTTT.

The genes are TRBV4-1 and TRBJ2-2; D gene uncertain. V shed 10 bases and J shed 1 base, with 13 bases lying between them. Per the germline V gene, CDR1 is MGHRA and CDR2 is YSYEKL. This CDR3 spans 14 amino acids. CDR3 in amino acids: CANRQVQNTGELFF. The CDR3 bases are TGCGCCAACAGACAAGTCCAGAACACCGGGGAGCTGTTTTTT.

Concerning this clonotype: Without the conserved terminal phenylalanine or tryptophan, this CDR3 likely stems from a read error. The J gene is TRBJ1-6, the V gene TRBV11-2; maybe TRBD1 (6 bases). This CDR3 spans 15 amino acids. Germline V gene sequence: CDR1 SGHAT, CDR2 FQNNGV. V was trimmed by 3 bases and J by 8 bases, leaving 14 bases between them. This chain's CDR3 is CASSFTGSLYSPLHI. Written as DNA, the CDR3 is TGTGCCAGCAGCTTTACAGGGAGCCTTTATTCACCCCTCCACATT.

In regard to this clonotype: This likely comes from a read error, as the CDR3 has no conserved phenylalanine or tryptophan at its end. This sequence joins TRBV6-2 or TRBV6-3 and TRBJ1-1; D ambiguous. Germline CDR1 is MNHEY and CDR2 is SVGEGT. The CDR3 runs to 14 residues. The CDR3 here is CDSSQQNRNTEAFS. The CDR3 DNA sequence: TGTGACAGCAGTCAGCAGAATCGGAACACTGAAGCTTTCTCT.